This T cell receptor beta chain appears in the sequencing data of a study of T cells after yellow fever vaccination. Overall study results and limits: Primary-vaccination clones mostly resurfaced post-booster (about 95% CD4, roughly 87% CD8).

The CDR3 contains 14 residues. Germline V gene lookup returns CDR1 SGHTA and CDR2 FQGNSA. V lost 5 bases and J 3 bases, leaving 13 bases between the germline ends. This clonotype has ten or more counts. Its cognate antigen is unknown. Via MiXCR, TCRdb re-called the 5' RACE reads, giving one row per CDR3 protein. In the table there are around 310,000 distinct CDR3 sequences, 4% to 5.5% of which are singletons. The TCR sequence derives from a young man who received the YFV17D yellow fever vaccine. The source was PBMCs, collected 15 days after the yellow fever booster vaccination. The chain carries TRBV7-2 and TRBJ2-5; weak D call: TRBD2 (5 bases). The CDR3 region is CASSARTREETQYF. The CDR3 DNA reads as TGTGCCAGCAGCGCCCGTACTAGGGAAGAGACCCAGTACTTC.